Included here is one T cell receptor beta chain sequence, with context. This clonotype has at least ten counts. The clone's antigen remains unknown. Per-base quality was not reported, and no clone a single base away is much larger than it. This entry belongs to a study of T cells in Graves' hyperthyroidism and ophthalmopathy (dated by TCRdb to between 2019 and 2020). Looking at the study overall: Peripheral blood samples were taken at the time of initial diagnosis, prior to any treatment. Following sampling, methimazole starting at 30 mg daily was given to hyperthyroidism patients, and high-dose intravenous methylprednisolone was given to ophthalmopathy patients. The paper reports TCR Vbeta CDR3 sequencing of some 140 peripheral blood samples: around 45 ophthalmopathy, 70 to 85 hyperthyroidism and approximately 17 progressor patients. To identify distinguishing TCR V-J signatures, a discovery cohort of around 100 patients was used, comprising 43 with Graves' ophthalmopathy and some 60 with stable Graves' hyperthyroidism. Thyroid tissue and blood T-cell repertoires from several Graves' hyperthyroidism patients were also compared in the study. Prospective prediction of ophthalmopathy was tested in an independent validation cohort consisting of fewer than 20 hyperthyroidism patients and about 17 patients who later progressed to ophthalmopathy. For training and testing, the roughly 93 patients in the discovery cohort were randomly divided in a 7:3 ratio. What the study reported, not specific to this receptor: In validation, the model predicted progression to ophthalmopathy with 55% to 71% sensitivity and approximately 74% specificity, a median of about six months before onset. No statistical method was used to set the sample size in advance, and investigators knew the group allocation. Ophthalmopathy was separated from stable hyperthyroidism by a 13 V-J signature model, with just over 85% sensitivity and approximately 81% specificity obtained in cross-validation and 80%/75% obtained in testing. Most expanded thyroid clonotypes (frequency above 0.001) were also found in blood, which suggests that blood repertoires may mirror thyroid immune responses.

In the ophthalmopathy patients, disease was moderately to severely active, with a Clinical Activity Score of 3 or more, a NOSPECS grade of 4 or more, and a duration of less than 3 months. The study excluded patients with uncontrolled infections, other autoimmune diseases, pregnancy or lactation. Diagnoses were based on clinical symptoms, serum thyroxine and TRAb, thyroid ultrasound and orbital computed tomography. Ficoll-Paque density gradient centrifugation was used to isolate PBMCs from 9.5 to 10 ml of fresh peripheral blood. Total RNA was extracted using Trizol reagent, and RNA quality was assessed on an Agilent 2100 Bioanalyzer. CDR1 and CDR2 (MGHRA, YSYEKL) derive from the germline V gene. The CDR3 numbers 15 residues from cysteine through phenylalanine. Only the CDR3 DNA stays, 45 bases, in frame from base 1. Germline trimming: 1 base from V, 3 bases from J; junction bases outside gene matches: 5.

TCR beta CDR3 regions were amplified from RNA transcripts. A first-round RT-PCR of the TCR CDR3 used the HTBI primer set with the Qiagen OneStep RT-PCR kit. Libraries were constructed in a second round of multiplex PCR, after which size selection and purification were carried out. Paired-end sequencing of the libraries was performed with 100 bp reads on an Illumina HiSeq2000. The published analysis was carried out like this. SOAPnuke was used to process the raw data, throwing out any read that contained adapters or uncalled bases, had a mean Phred below 15, or lacked an exact constant-primer or identifier match. High-quality paired reads were merged using COPE v1.2.5, and each unique nucleotide sequence was defined as a clonotype. MiTCR v1.1 was used to align clonotypes to the IMGT TRBV, TRBD and TRBJ reference segments. The analysis was restricted to V-J combinations with a frequency above 0.0001, which together covered just over 98% of the repertoires. The TCS score was defined as the ratio of F50 (clonal expansion) to E x V (chaos), calculated using BLOSUM62-based TCRdist between CDR3 peptides within each V-J. Welch's t-statistics and random forest reduced around 550 V-J features to around 14, which were used in a naive Bayes classifier (R e1071). TCRdb trimmed the raw reads at Q25, called clones with MiXCR and kept productive beta chains. Records with the same CDR3 protein are collapsed into one entry carrying the most frequent genes and DNA. These V and J calls originate from TCRdb's pipeline instead of the authors' own analysis. This sample holds hundreds of thousands of distinct CDR3 sequences; roughly 15% were observed only once. Around 3.5% of the sample is held by the ten biggest clonotypes.

Sequencing was carried out using blood. This clonotype originated in a middle-aged woman with Graves' ophthalmopathy. The chain is made from TRBV4-1 and TRBJ1-2; 7 junctional bases match TRBD1. CDR3 loop: CASSQAQGQDYGYTF. The DNA sequence is TGCGCCAGCAGCCAAGCACAGGGGCAGGACTATGGCTACACCTTC.